The present entry profiles one TCR beta chain with its context. What it recognizes is unknown. These data are taken from a study of cytomegalovirus exposure and HLA in healthy donors. Study-wide context: The 120 or so validation repertoires were produced on the same platform as the 500 to 800 repertoires of the first cohort. This was reported in a later analysis.

Overall study results and limits: Some TCR beta chains (around 180 of them) were listed as cytomegalovirus-associated. Generally TCR sequences proved uncommon, though certain public TCRs appeared in numerous donors.

The CDR3 totals 13 residues. CDR1 is SQVTM, CDR2 ANQGSEA, per germline. Deletions cut 8 bases from V and 1 base from J, with 14 bases between. Method: immunoSEQ multiplex PCR; TCRdb's copy keeps in-frame clones and lacks some. The sample lists about 220,000 clones; about 93% were seen once. This chain links TRBV29-1 with TRBJ2-5, with D possibly being TRBD2 (5 bases). The sequenced sample was PBMCs. This receptor was taken from a young woman in good health and CMV-seronegative. DNA of the CDR3: TGCAGCCTCCAGCGGTACCTCCAAGAGACCCAGTACTTC. It translates to CSLQRYLQETQYF.